Shown below are 7 T cell receptor beta chains from a single sample sequenced in a study of blood T cell repertoires in COVID-19. Libraries were prepared by immunoSEQ multiplex PCR; TCRdb keeps only in-frame clonotypes and omits some of them. The table includes approximately 300,000 clones, about nine tenths detected once. The source material was PBMCs or T cells enriched from blood (not recorded which). Every receptor here comes from a woman between 18 and 29 years old who had recovered from COVID-19.

The chain has TRBV7-9 and TRBJ1-5, with 12 bases aligning to TRBD1. After removal of 5 bases from V and 2 bases from J, the junction contained 7 bases not matched to a gene. The length of the CDR3 is 17 residues. Per the germline V gene, CDR1 is SEHNR and CDR2 is FQNEAQ (reference sequence). CDR3 nucleotide sequence: TGTGCCAGCAGCGGGACAGGGGGCCAAACTGGCAATCAGCCCCAGCATTTT. Translation gives CASSGTGGQTGNQPQHF.

This chain uses TRBV7-9 with TRBJ2-3; the match to TRBD1 covers 9 bases. CDR1 is SEHNR, CDR2 FQNEAQ, per germline (reference sequence). CDR3 size: 16 residues. The trim removed 5 bases at V and 2 bases at J, leaving 8 bases unmatched. Here the CDR3 reads CASSPGTGKFTDTQYF. In nucleotides, the CDR3 is TGTGCCAGCAGCCCAGGGACAGGGAAGTTCACAGATACGCAGTATTTT.

With regard to this clone: Germline is not matched at one junction end, which may reflect a read error. The chain has TRBV4-1 and TRBJ1-4, with D maybe TRBD1 (5 bases). Germline CDR1 reads MGHRA; CDR2 reads YSYEKL. CDR3 size: 14 residues. CDR3 DNA: TGCGCCAGCAGCCAAAGCCCGGGACTCGAGGGGCCGGCTTTT. This translates into CASSQSPGLEGPAF.

This clone was seen once. J is TRBJ2-1 and V is TRBV5-1; TRBD1 agrees at 12 bases. The CDR3 sequence is 18 residues long. With 3 bases clipped from V and 3 bases from J, the junction kept 10 bases outside the gene matches. Germline CDR1 and CDR2: SGHRS and YFSETQ. In nucleotides, the CDR3 is TGCGCCAGCAGCTCGACCGGGACAGGGGGCAACTTCTACAATGAGCAGTTCTTC. Translation gives CASSSTGTGGNFYNEQFF.

The CDR3 nucleotides are TGTGCCAGCAGCCTACAGGGTGCGAGTGGGTATGGCTACACCTTC. As protein: CASSLQGASGYGYTF. The chain combines TRBV3-1 (or the pseudogene TRBV3-2) with TRBJ1-2, with a possible D match to TRBD1 (6 bases). CDR3 length: 15 amino acids. Germline V gene sequence: CDR1 LGHDT, CDR2 YNNKEL (reference sequence). The V and J ends lost 4 bases and 5 bases respectively, with 17 bases between them.

The chain is built from TRBV7-9 and TRBJ2-1; 9 nucleotides agree with TRBD1. The CDR3 sequence is 16 residues long. V was pared by 4 bases and J by 3 bases, with 7 bases of the junction left unmatched. Germline lookup yields CDR1 SEHNR and CDR2 FQNEAQ (reference sequence). The CDR3 DNA sequence: TGTGCCAGCAGCTATAGAGGACAGGGGAGCTACAATGAGCAGTTCTTC. As protein: CASSYRGQGSYNEQFF. Based on the CDR3 plus reference TRBV7-9 and TRBJ2-1, the full variable domain is DTGVSQNPRHKITKRGQNVTFRCDPISEHNRLYWYRQTLGQGPEFLTYFQNEAQLEKSRLLSDRFSAERPKGSFSTLEIQRTEQGDSAMYLCASSYRGQGSYNEQFFGPGTRLTVL.

The chain joins TRBV10-3 to TRBJ1-1, with TRBD1 identical over 9 bases. The trim removed 5 bases at V and 5 bases at J, leaving 6 bases unmatched. The CDR3 is 14 residues long. The V gene's germline CDR1 is ENHRY and CDR2 SYGVKD. The CDR3 DNA sequence: TGTGCCATCAGTCGGGGACAGGGAGAAACTGAAGCTTTCTTT. Translating gives CAISRGQGETEAFF.